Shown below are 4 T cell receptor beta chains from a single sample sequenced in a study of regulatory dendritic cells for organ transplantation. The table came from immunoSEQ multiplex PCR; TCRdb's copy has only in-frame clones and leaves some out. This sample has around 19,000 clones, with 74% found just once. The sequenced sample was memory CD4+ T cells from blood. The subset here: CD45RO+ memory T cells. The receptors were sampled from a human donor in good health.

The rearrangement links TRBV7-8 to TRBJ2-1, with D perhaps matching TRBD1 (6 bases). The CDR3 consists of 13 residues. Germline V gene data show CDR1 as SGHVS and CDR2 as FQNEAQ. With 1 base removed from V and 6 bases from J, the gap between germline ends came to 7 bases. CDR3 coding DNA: TGTGCCAGCAGCTTAGACAGGGCCAATGAGCAGTTCTTC. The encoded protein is CASSLDRANEQFF.

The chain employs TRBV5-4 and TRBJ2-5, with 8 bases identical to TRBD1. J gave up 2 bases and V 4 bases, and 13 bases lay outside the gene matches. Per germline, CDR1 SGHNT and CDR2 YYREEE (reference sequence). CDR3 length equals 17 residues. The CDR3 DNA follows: TGTGCCAGCAGCCAAGACGTCTCGAGGACAGGGCAAGAGACCCAGTACTTC. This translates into CASSQDVSRTGQETQYF.

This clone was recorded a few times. The CDR3 DNA reads TGCGCCAGCAGCTTCGGACAGGGAGGGAATGAGCAGTTCTTC. It specifies CASSFGQGGNEQFF. V is TRBV5-1 and J is TRBJ2-1; perhaps TRBD1 as D (8 bases). This CDR3 has 14 amino acids. The germline V and J ends were trimmed by 2 bases and 7 bases, with 13 bases remaining between them. Germline V gene lookup returns CDR1 SGHRS and CDR2 YFSETQ. Combining the CDR3 with reference TRBV5-1 and TRBJ2-1 gives the whole variable domain KAGVTQTPRYLIKTRGQQVTLSCSPISGHRSVSWYQQTPGQGLQFLFEYFSETQRNKGNFPGRFSGRQFSNSRSEMNVSTLELGDSALYLCASSFGQGGNEQFFGPGTRLTVL.

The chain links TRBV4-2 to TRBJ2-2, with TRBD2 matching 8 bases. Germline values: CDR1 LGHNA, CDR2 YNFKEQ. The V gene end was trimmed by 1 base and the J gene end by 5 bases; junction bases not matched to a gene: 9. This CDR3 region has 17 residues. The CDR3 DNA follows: TGTGCCAGCAGCCAAGGGGCCGGGGGGGCCGAAACCGGGGAGCTGTTTTTT. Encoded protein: CASSQGAGGAETGELFF.